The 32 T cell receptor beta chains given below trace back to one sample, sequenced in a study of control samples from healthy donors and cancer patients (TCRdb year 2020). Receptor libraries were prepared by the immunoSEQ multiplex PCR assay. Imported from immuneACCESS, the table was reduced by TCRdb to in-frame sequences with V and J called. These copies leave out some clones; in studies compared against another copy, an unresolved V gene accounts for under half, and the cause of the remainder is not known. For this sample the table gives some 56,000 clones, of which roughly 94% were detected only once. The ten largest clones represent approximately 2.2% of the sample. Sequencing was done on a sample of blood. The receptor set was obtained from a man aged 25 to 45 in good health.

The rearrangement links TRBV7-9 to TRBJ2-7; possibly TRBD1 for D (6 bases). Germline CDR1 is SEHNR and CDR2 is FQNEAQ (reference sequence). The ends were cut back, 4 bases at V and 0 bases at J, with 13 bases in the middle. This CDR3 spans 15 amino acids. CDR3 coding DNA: TGTGCCAGCAGCTCGACAGGTAATATCTCCTACGAGCAGTACTTC. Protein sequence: CASSSTGNISYEQYF.

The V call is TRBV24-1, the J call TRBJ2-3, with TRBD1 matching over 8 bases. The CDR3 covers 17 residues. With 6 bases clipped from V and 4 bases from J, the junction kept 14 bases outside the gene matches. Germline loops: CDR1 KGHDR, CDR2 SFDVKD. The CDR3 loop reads CATSPNARGLRADTQYF. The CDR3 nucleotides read TGTGCCACCAGTCCTAATGCCAGGGGGCTTCGCGCAGATACGCAGTATTTT.

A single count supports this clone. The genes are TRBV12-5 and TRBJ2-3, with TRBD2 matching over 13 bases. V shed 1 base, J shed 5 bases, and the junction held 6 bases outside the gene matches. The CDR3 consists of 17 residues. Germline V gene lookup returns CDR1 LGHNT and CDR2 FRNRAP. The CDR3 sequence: CASGLGRTSGSEDTQYF. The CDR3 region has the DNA TGTGCTAGTGGTTTGGGCCGGACTAGCGGGAGTGAAGATACGCAGTATTTT.

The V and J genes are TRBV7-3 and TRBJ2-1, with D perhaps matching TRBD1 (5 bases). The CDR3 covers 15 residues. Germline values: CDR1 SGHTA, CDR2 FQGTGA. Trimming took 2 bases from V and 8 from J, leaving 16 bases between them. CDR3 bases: TGTGCCAGCAGCTTATTTCCAGGGAATATGGATGAGCAGTTCTTC. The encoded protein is CASSLFPGNMDEQFF.

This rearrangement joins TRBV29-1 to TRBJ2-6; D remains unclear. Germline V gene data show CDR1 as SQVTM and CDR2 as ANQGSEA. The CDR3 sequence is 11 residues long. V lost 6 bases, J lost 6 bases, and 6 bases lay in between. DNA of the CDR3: TGCAGCGTCCCTGAGGCCAACGTCCTGACTTTC. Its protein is CSVPEANVLTF. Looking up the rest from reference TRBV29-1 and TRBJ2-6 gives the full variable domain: SAVISQKPSRDICQRGTSLTIQCQVDSQVTMMFWYRQQPGQSLTLIATANQGSEATYESGFVIDKFPISRPNLTFSTLTVSNMSPEDSSIYLCSVPEANVLTFGAGSRLTVL.

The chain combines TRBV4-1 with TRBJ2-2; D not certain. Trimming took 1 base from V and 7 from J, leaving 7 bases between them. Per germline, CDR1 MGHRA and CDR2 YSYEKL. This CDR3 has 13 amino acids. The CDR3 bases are TGCGCCAGCAGCCAAGTCAGAGTCGGGGAGCTGTTTTTT. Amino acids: CASSQVRVGELFF.

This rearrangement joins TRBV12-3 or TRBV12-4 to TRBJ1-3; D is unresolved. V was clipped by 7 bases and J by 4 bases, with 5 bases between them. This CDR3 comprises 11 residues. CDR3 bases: TGTGCCAGCAACGTCGGAAACACCATATATTTT. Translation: CASNVGNTIYF.

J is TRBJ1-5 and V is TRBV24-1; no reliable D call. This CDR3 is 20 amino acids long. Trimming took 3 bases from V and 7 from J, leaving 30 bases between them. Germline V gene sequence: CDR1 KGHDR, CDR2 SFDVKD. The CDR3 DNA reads TGTGCCACCAGTGATGGTGCTTCTAGGCAGCTTTTGGCACACAGACAGCCCCAGCATTTT. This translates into CATSDGASRQLLAHRQPQHF.

CDR3 sequence reads: CASRPDSLNTEAFF. CDR3 DNA sequence: TGTGCCAGCAGGCCGGACAGCTTGAACACTGAAGCTTTCTTT. The rearrangement links TRBV7-9 to TRBJ1-1; D possibly corresponds to TRBD1 (6 bases). The CDR3 contains 14 residues. Per the germline V gene, CDR1 is SEHNR and CDR2 is FQNEAQ (reference sequence). V gave up 6 bases and J gave up 0 bases, with 11 bases separating them.

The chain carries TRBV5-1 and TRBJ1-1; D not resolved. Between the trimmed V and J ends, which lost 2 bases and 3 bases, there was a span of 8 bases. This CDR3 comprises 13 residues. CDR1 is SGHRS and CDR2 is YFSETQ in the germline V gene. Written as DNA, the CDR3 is TGCGCCAGCAGCTTCGGACGGGACACTGAAGCTTTCTTT. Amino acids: CASSFGRDTEAFF.

In nucleotides, the CDR3 is TGTGCCACCTTGGGACGGAAAAGAGGCGGCACAGATACGCAGTATTTT. The encoded protein is CATLGRKRGGTDTQYF. The chain uses TRBV2 and TRBJ2-3, with D tentatively TRBD1 or TRBD2 (5 bases each). V lost 10 bases to trimming and J lost 1 base, with 21 bases between them. The CDR3 has 16 amino acids. From germline, CDR1 is SNHLY and CDR2 FYNNEI.

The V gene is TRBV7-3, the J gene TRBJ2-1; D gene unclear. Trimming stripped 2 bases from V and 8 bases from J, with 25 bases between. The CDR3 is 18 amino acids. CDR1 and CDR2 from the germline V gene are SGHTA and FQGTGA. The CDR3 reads CASSLHKPAGPASHEQFF. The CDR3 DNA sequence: TGTGCCAGCAGCTTACACAAACCCGCAGGACCCGCTTCCCATGAGCAGTTCTTC. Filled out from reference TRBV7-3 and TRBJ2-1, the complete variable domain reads GAGVSQTPSNKVTEKGKYVELRCDPISGHTALYWYRQSLGQGPEFLIYFQGTGAADDSGLPNDRFFAVRPEGSVSTLKIQRTERGDSAVYLCASSLHKPAGPASHEQFFGPGTRLTVL.

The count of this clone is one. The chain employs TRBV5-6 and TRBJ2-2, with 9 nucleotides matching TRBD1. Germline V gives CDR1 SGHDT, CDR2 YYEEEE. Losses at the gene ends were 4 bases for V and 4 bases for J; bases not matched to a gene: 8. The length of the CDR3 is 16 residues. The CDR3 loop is CASSRGTGKSTGELFF. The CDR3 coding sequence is TGTGCCAGCAGCCGGGGGACAGGGAAGAGCACCGGGGAGCTGTTTTTT.

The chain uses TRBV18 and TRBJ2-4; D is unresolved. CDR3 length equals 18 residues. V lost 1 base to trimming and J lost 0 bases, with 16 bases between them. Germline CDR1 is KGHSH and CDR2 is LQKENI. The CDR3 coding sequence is TGTGCCAGCTCACCACGGACGGTGATCTTTTTAGCCAAAAACATTCAGTACTTC. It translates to CASSPRTVIFLAKNIQYF.

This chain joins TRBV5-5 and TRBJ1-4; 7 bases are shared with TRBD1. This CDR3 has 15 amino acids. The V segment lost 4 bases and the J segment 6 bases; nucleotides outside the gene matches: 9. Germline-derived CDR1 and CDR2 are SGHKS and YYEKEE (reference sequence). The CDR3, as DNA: TGTGCCAGCAGCCCCGGACAGGCTGGGGATGAAAAACTGTTTTTT. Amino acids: CASSPGQAGDEKLFF.

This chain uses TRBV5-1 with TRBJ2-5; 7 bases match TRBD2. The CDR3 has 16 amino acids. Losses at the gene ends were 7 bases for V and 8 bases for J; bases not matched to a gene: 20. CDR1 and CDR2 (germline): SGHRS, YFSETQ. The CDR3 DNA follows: TGCGCCAGCGGCTGGGGGGGGGAAAGCCCTCAGGTAACCCAGTACTTC. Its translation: CASGWGGESPQVTQYF. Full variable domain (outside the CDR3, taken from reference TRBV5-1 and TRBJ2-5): KAGVTQTPRYLIKTRGQQVTLSCSPISGHRSVSWYQQTPGQGLQFLFEYFSETQRNKGNFPGRFSGRQFSNSRSEMNVSTLELGDSALYLCASGWGGESPQVTQYFGPGTRLLVL.

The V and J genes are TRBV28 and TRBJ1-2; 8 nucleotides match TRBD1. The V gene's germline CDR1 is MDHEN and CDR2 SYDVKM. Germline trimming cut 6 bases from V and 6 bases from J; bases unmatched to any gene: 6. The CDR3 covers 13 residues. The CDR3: CASRSTGEDGYTF. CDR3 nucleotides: TGTGCCAGCAGGTCGACAGGGGAGGATGGCTACACCTTC.

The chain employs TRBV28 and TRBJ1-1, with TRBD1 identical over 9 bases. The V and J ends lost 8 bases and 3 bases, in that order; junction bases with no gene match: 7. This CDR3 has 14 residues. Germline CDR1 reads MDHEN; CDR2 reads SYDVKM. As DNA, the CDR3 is TGTGCCAGCGTTACAGGGGGCGCTCACACTGAAGCTTTCTTT. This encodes CASVTGGAHTEAFF.

The CDR3 sequence: CAISRWAGDSGNTIYF. CDR3 nucleotide sequence: TGTGCCATCAGTCGGTGGGCGGGGGACTCTGGAAACACCATATATTTT. The chain links TRBV10-3 to TRBJ1-3; the D gene is possibly TRBD1 (5 bases). Germline-derived CDR1 and CDR2 are ENHRY and SYGVKD. V lost 5 bases and J lost 0, with 14 bases in between. This CDR3 is built from 16 residues.

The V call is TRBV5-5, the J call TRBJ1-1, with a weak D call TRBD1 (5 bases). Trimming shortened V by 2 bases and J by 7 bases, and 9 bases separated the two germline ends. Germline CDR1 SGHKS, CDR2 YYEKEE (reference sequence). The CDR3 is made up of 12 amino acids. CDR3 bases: TGTGCCAGCAGCTTTGGGGGGGTTGAAGCTTTCTTT. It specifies CASSFGGVEAFF.

CDR3 in DNA: TGTGCCAGCAGTTACGGCGGGCCGAGCTCCTACAATGAGCAGTTCTTC. Its translation is CASSYGGPSSYNEQFF. The V gene is TRBV6-5, the J gene TRBJ2-1; the D gene is possibly TRBD2 (5 bases). Germline V lookup: CDR1 MNHEY, CDR2 SVGAGI. The V end lost 2 bases, the J end lost 0 bases, and 11 bases lay between the germline ends. CDR3 length: 16 amino acids.

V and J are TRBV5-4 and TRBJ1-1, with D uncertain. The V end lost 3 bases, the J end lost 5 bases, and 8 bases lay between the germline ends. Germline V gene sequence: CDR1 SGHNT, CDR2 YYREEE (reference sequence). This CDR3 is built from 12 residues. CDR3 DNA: TGTGCCAGCAGCTCCATCGGGACTGAAGCTTTCTTT. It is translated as CASSSIGTEAFF.

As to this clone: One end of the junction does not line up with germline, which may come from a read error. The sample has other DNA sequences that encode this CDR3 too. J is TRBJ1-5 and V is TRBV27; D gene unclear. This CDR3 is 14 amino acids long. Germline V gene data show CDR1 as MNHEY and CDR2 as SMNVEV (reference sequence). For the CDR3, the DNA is TGCGCCAGCAGTTCCGGGCAGCTCAATCAGCCCCAGCATTTT. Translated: CASSSGQLNQPQHF.

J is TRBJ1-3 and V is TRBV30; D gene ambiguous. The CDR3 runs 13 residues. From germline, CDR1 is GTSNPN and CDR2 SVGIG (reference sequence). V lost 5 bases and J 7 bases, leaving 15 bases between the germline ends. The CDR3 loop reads CAWGMSRVNTIYF. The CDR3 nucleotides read TGTGCCTGGGGCATGTCGCGGGTTAACACCATATATTTT. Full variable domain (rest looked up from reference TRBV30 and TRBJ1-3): SQTIHQWPATLVQPVGSPLSLECTVEGTSNPNLYWYRQAAGRGLQLLFYSVGIGQISSEVPQNLSASRPQDRQFILSSKKLLLSDSGFYLCAWGMSRVNTIYFGEGSWLTVV.

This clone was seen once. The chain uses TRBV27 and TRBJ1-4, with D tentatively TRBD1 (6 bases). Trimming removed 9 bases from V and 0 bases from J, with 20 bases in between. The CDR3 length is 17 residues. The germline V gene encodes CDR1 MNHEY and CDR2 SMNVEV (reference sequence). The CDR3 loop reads CASRIIGQLSTNEKLFF. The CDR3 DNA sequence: TGTGCCAGTCGAATAATTGGACAGCTCTCAACTAATGAAAAACTGTTTTTT.

CDR3 region: CSVADRARNEQFF. CDR3 DNA: TGCAGCGTAGCGGATAGAGCTCGGAATGAGCAGTTCTTC. V gene TRBV29-1 combines with J gene TRBJ2-1; possibly TRBD2 for D (5 bases). This CDR3 is built from 13 residues. Germline CDR1 reads SQVTM; CDR2 reads ANQGSEA. V lost 6 bases and J 7 bases, leaving 16 bases between the germline ends.

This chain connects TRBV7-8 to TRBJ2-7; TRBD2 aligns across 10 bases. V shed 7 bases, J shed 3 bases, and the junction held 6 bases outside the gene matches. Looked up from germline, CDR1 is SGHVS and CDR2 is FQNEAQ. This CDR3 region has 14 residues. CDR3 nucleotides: TGTGCCAGCAAGATCTTAGCGGGAGGCTACGAGCAGTACTTC. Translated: CASKILAGGYEQYF.

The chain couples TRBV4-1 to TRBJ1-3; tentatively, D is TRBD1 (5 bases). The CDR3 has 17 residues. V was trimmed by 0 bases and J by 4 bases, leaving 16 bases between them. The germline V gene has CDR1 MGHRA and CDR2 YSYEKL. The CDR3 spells CASSQDSGGFVGNTIYF. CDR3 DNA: TGCGCCAGCAGCCAAGATTCGGGGGGATTTGTCGGAAACACCATATATTTT.

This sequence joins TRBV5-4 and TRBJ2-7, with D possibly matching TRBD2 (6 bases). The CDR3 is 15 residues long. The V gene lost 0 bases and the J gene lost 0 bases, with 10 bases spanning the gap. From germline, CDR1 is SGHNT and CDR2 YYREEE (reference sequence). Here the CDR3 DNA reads TGTGCCAGCAGCTTGGGGGGGAGGATCTCCTACGAGCAGTACTTC. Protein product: CASSLGGRISYEQYF. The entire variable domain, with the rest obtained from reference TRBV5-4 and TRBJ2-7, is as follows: ETGVTQSPTHLIKTRGQQVTLRCSSQSGHNTVSWYQQALGQGPQFIFQYYREEENGRGNFPPRFSGLQFPNYSSELNVNALELDDSALYLCASSLGGRISYEQYFGPGTRLTVT.

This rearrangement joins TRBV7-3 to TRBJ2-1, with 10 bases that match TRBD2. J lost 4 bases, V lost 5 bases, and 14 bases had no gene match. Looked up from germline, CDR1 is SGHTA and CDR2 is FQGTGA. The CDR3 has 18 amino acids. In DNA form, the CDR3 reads TGTGCCAGCAGCCCTAGAGTGGTTCTAGCGGGAGCATACAATGAGCAGTTCTTC. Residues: CASSPRVVLAGAYNEQFF.

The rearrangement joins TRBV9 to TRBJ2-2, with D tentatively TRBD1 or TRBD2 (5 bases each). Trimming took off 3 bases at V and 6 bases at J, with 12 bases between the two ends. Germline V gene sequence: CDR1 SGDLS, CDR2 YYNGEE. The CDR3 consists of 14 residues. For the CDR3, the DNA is TGTGCCAGCAGCGCTGGGACGACCGCCGGGGAGCTGTTTTTT. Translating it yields CASSAGTTAGELFF.

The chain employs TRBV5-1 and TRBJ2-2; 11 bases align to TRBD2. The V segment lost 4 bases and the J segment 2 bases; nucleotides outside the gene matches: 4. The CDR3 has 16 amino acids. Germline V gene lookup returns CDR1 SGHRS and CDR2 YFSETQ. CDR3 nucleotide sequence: TGCGCCAGCAGCCTCGGGACTAGCGGAAACACCGGGGAGCTGTTTTTT. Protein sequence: CASSLGTSGNTGELFF.